These T cell receptor beta chains were read from a single sample in a study of CD8 T cells in ankylosing spondylitis. TCRdb ran MiXCR on the 5' RACE reads and lists one entry per CDR3 protein. The table includes around 280,000 distinct CDR3 sequences, about 19% detected once. Sequenced material: blood, either unsorted or a sorted T cell fraction (not recorded which). The receptor source for this set is a male donor with ankylosing spondylitis or in good health (not recorded which). Both conserved end residues are part of each CDR3. Each record gives: D gene, J gene, V gene, clone size, CDR3 DNA, CDR3 protein. A D gene is named only where the DNA matches it firmly. Not all rows give a size; the values are once, few, many and, for expanded clones, a class.

. | TRBJ1-1 | TRBV4-2 | few | TGTGCCAGCAGCCAAGATGTGGAGAGCGCTGAAGCTTTCTTT | CASSQDVESAEAFF
. | TRBJ1-1 | TRBV25-1 | . | TGTGCCAGCGCTGAGAGGGGGAGCACTGAAGCTTTCTTT | CASAERGSTEAFF
. | TRBJ2-2 | TRBV5-5 | . | TGTGCCAGCAGCTTGGTGAGGACGAACACCGGGGAGCTGTTTTTT | CASSLVRTNTGELFF
. | TRBJ2-1 | TRBV28 | few | TGTGCCAGCAGTTTCTCCCCTGGGGATTATGAGCAGTTCTTC | CASSFSPGDYEQFF
TRBD2 | TRBJ2-5 | TRBV9 | . | TGTGCCAGCAGCGTTACTAGCGGGAGTGAGACCCAGTACTTC | CASSVTSGSETQYF
. | TRBJ2-2 | TRBV27 | few | TGTGCCAGCCGCACGATGTCGGTCGCCGGGGAGCTGTTTTTT | CASRTMSVAGELFF
TRBD2 | TRBJ2-5 | TRBV5-1 | few | TGCGCCAGCAGCATGGTACTAGCGGGGGTACAAGAGACCCAGTACTTC | CASSMVLAGVQETQYF
TRBD1 | TRBJ2-1 | TRBV6-1 | . | TGTGCCAGCAGTCAAGGGACAGCCTCCTACAATGAGCAGTTCTTC | CASSQGTASYNEQFF
. | TRBJ1-6 | TRBV5-1 | few | TGCGCCAGCAGCCCGTGGTCCTATAATTCACCCCTCCACTTT | CASSPWSYNSPLHF
. | TRBJ2-2 | TRBV10-3 | . | TGTGCCATCAGAGGACCCACCGGGGAGCTGTTTTTT | CAIRGPTGELFF
TRBD1 | TRBJ1-1 | TRBV20-1 | many | TGCAGTGCTAGTCCCATGGACAGGGTGGATGAAGCTTTCTTT | CSASPMDRVDEAFF
. | TRBJ1-6 | TRBV21-1 | . | TGTGCCAGCAGCAAAGTGGGAGGTCGTGATTCACCCCTCCACTTT | CASSKVGGRDSPLHF
. | TRBJ2-4 | TRBV29-1 | few | TGCAGCCCCCGGCGTATTTTGACCAAAAACATTCAGTACTTC | CSPRRILTKNIQYF
. | TRBJ2-5 | TRBV6-1 | . | TGTGCCAGCAGTGAACAGACAGCTTCCACACAAGAGACCCAGTACTTC | CASSEQTASTQETQYF
. | TRBJ2-3 | TRBV5-1 | few | TGCGCCAGCAGCTTGGGGGGGACGACTAGCACAGATACGCAGTATTTT | CASSLGGTTSTDTQYF
TRBD1 | TRBJ1-4 | TRBV5-6 | few | TGTGCCAGCAGCTCAGGGGGCGGCGAAAAACTGTTTTTT | CASSSGGGEKLFF
TRBD2 | TRBJ2-1 | TRBV6-1 | . | TGTGCCAGCAGTGAACTAGCGGGCTACAATGAGCAGTTCTTC | CASSELAGYNEQFF
. | TRBJ2-2 | TRBV27 | many | TGTGCCAGCAGTAATAGGGGGACCACCGGGGAGCTGTTTTTT | CASSNRGTTGELFF
. | TRBJ1-1 | TRBV5-1 | . | TGCGCCAGCAGCTTGATGGGCCCTGGGGCGAACACTGAAGCTTTCTTT | CASSLMGPGANTEAFF
. | TRBJ1-1 | TRBV6-5 | many | TGTGCCAGCAGTTTCGTGGGGCGTCAGGGCACTGAAGCTTTCTTT | CASSFVGRQGTEAFF
. | TRBJ1-5 | TRBV12-3/TRBV12-4 | . | TGTGCCAGCAGTTTGGGATTGGGGGGGGCTAGCAATCAGCCCCAGCATTTT | CASSLGLGGASNQPQHF
TRBD2 | TRBJ2-1 | TRBV2 | few | TGTGCCAGCCGAAGCGGGAACACGAATGAGCAGTTCTTC | CASRSGNTNEQFF
. | TRBJ1-2 | TRBV5-1 | . | TGCGTCAGCAGCTTCAACGGGAGGGACTATGGCTACACCTTC | CVSSFNGRDYGYTF
. | TRBJ1-1 | TRBV27 | . | TGTGCCAGCAACTTTCGGAGGCAGAACACTGAAGCTTTCTTT | CASNFRRQNTEAFF
. | TRBJ2-5 | TRBV19 | . | TGTGCCAGTAGTATAGATATCGGACGGAGACAAGAGACCCAGTACTTC | CASSIDIGRRQETQYF
. | TRBJ2-3 | TRBV10-3 | many | TGTGCCATCAGGTCTGACACAGATACGCAGTATTTT | CAIRSDTDTQYF
TRBD2 | TRBJ2-5 | TRBV12-3/TRBV12-4 | many | TGTGCCAGCAGTTTAAAAAGGCTGACTAGCGGGGGAGAGACCCAGTACTTC | CASSLKRLTSGGETQYF
TRBD2 | TRBJ2-1 | TRBV12-3/TRBV12-4 | . | TGTGCCAGCAGTCCTACGACTAGCGGGAGTGCCTACAATGAGCAGTTCTTC | CASSPTTSGSAYNEQFF
. | TRBJ2-3 | TRBV20-1 | . | TGCAGTGCTGGTGAAGGGGAGCATAGCACAGATACGCAGTATTTT | CSAGEGEHSTDTQYF
. | TRBJ1-1 | TRBV5-4 | few | TGTGCCAGCAGCCCGTGGGGGGCCAGGGAGGTGAACACTGAAGCTTTCTTT | CASSPWGAREVNTEAFF
TRBD2 | TRBJ2-1 | TRBV6-1 | . | TGTGCCAGCAGTGAACTAGCGGGACCCAATGAGCAGTTCTTC | CASSELAGPNEQFF
. | TRBJ2-2 | TRBV18 | . | TGTGCCAGCTCACCCTCACTACATGGAACCGGGGAGCTGTTTTTT | CASSPSLHGTGELFF
. | TRBJ2-3 | TRBV5-1 | . | TGCGCCAGCAGCAGGGGCTACTCCACAGATACGCAGTATTTT | CASSRGYSTDTQYF
. | TRBJ2-3 | TRBV5-1 | many | TGCGCCAGCAGCTTTTCGGAGGGAGATACGCAGTATTTT | CASSFSEGDTQYF
TRBD2 | TRBJ2-3 | TRBV3-1 | few | TGTGCCAGCAGCCCAAAGGGGCTAGCGGGAGGGCCTGGCACAGATACGCAGTATTTT | CASSPKGLAGGPGTDTQYF
TRBD1 | TRBJ2-2 | TRBV18 | few | TGTGCCAGCTCACCTCAGCCCCCGGGACAGGGGAACACCGGGGAGCTGTTTTTT | CASSPQPPGQGNTGELFF
. | TRBJ2-2 | TRBV19 | few | TGTGCCAGTAGTTTCGACAGCCGCACCGGGGAGCTGTTTTTT | CASSFDSRTGELFF
. | TRBJ1-5 | TRBV12-3/TRBV12-4 | . | TGTGCCAGCAGTAGGGACAACAATCAGCCCCAGCATTTT | CASSRDNNQPQHF
TRBD1 | TRBJ1-1 | TRBV12-3/TRBV12-4 | . | TGTGCCAGCAGTTCCACAGGGGCCGGTGGAGCTTACACTGAAGCTTTCTTT | CASSSTGAGGAYTEAFF
TRBD2 | TRBJ2-2 | TRBV5-1 | . | TGCGCCAGCAGCTTGGCACCTAGGCCACAGCGGGACAACACCGGGGAGCTGTTTTTT | CASSLAPRPQRDNTGELFF
TRBD1 | TRBJ2-4 | TRBV27 | few | TGTGCCAGCAGTTTATCGACAGGGGGCAGGGGAACCAAAAACATTCAGTACTTC | CASSLSTGGRGTKNIQYF
. | TRBJ2-3 | TRBV7-9 | . | TGTGCCAGCAGCCTGCTTGCGGAGACAGATACGCAGTATTTT | CASSLLAETDTQYF
. | TRBJ1-2 | TRBV29-1 | many | TGCAGCGTCCTAGAGGGATCAAATGGCTACACCTTC | CSVLEGSNGYTF
. | TRBJ1-2 | TRBV20-1 | . | TGCAGTGCTAGAGTGCTCGCGTATGGCTACACCTTC | CSARVLAYGYTF
. | TRBJ2-3 | TRBV5-4 | few | TGTGCCAGCAGCTTGGGGCCGGGGGCGGCAGATACGCAGTATTTT | CASSLGPGAADTQYF
TRBD1 | TRBJ1-3 | TRBV7-2 | . | TGTGCCAGCAGCTTCCGGGACAGGGCTGGAAACACCATATATTTT | CASSFRDRAGNTIYF
. | TRBJ1-1 | TRBV6-5 | few | TGTGCCAGCAGTTACAACGGGGGCTCGAACACTGAAGCTTTCTTT | CASSYNGGSNTEAFF
TRBD2 | TRBJ2-1 | TRBV20-1 | many | TGCAGTGTCCCGCCTTGGCCTAGCGGGCCGAACAATGAGCAGTTCTTC | CSVPPWPSGPNNEQFF
. | TRBJ1-4 | TRBV3-1 | . | TGTGCCAGCAGCCAACCAGATGGCGAAAAACTGTTTTTT | CASSQPDGEKLFF
. | TRBJ1-3 | TRBV21-1 | . | TGTGCCAGCAGCAGATTGGGGTTT | CASSRLGF
. | TRBJ2-5 | TRBV12-3/TRBV12-4 | few | TGTGCCAGCAGTGCCCGGCGGGCAGGGGGGGAGACCCAGTACTTC | CASSARRAGGETQYF
TRBD1 | TRBJ1-4 | TRBV13 | . | TGTGCCAGCAGCAGGCGGACAGGGAGAAATGAAAAACTGTTTTTT | CASSRRTGRNEKLFF
. | TRBJ1-1 | TRBV6-5 | . | TGTGCCAGCAGTTACTCGATGTGGTCCCAGAAGCATACGAACACTGAAGCTTTCTTT | CASSYSMWSQKHTNTEAFF
. | TRBJ2-3 | TRBV20-1 | . | TGCAGTGCTAGAGATCGGGTTAGGGGGACAGATACGCAGTATTTT | CSARDRVRGTDTQYF